These 4 T cell receptor beta chains originate from one sample sequenced in a study of vaccination effects on CD4 cells after COVID-19. The repertoire was sequenced with immunoSEQ multiplex PCR; TCRdb's copy has only in-frame clones and lacks some. Here the sample spans tens of thousands of clones, roughly 80% being singletons. The antigens of these receptors remain unknown. The culture ran for roughly ten days before CD4+ T cells were isolated. Two-dose vaccination with either BNT162b2 or mRNA-1273 was given to the participants. Sample: CD4+ T cells from PBMCs cultured without peptide, taken after COVID-19 vaccination. The receptors come from a human donor who received a COVID-19 vaccine.

The gene calls are TRBV5-4 and TRBJ2-2; 7 bases are shared with TRBD2. The length of the CDR3 is 16 residues. Trimming cost V 2 bases and J 6 bases; bases outside gene matches: 10. CDR1 is SGHNT, CDR2 YYREEE, per germline (reference sequence). This CDR3 is CASSLQRLATPGELFF. CDR3 nucleotide sequence: TGTGCCAGCAGCTTACAACGACTAGCAACCCCCGGGGAGCTGTTTTTT.

The V gene is TRBV20-1, the J gene TRBJ1-2; D may be TRBD1 (6 bases). This CDR3 is 11 amino acids long. Germline values: CDR1 DFQATT, CDR2 SNEGSKA (reference sequence). V shed 6 bases and J shed 8 bases, with 13 bases lying between them. The chain's CDR3 is CSAGAWGGYTF. The CDR3 DNA sequence: TGCAGTGCGGGGGCTTGGGGCGGCTACACCTTC.

This chain uses TRBV7-2 with TRBJ2-7; D possibly matches TRBD1 or TRBD2 (5 bases each). V was cut by 5 bases and J by 4 bases, with 15 bases left in between. The CDR3 runs to 14 residues. Germline CDR1 is SGHTA and CDR2 is FQGNSA. CDR3 nucleotide sequence: TGTGCCAGCAGCCAAACCGGGACGGAGTACGAGCAGTACGTC. This sequence encodes CASSQTGTEYEQYV.

This chain joins TRBV5-6 and TRBJ1-2; 12 bases agree with TRBD1. Germline CDR1 reads SGHDT; CDR2 reads YYEEEE. CDR3 length equals 15 residues. Unmatched junction bases numbered 6, after V lost 1 base and J lost 8 bases. CDR3 amino acids: CASSLTGTGGNGYTF. The CDR3 DNA is TGTGCCAGCAGCTTGACCGGGACAGGGGGCAACGGCTACACCTTC.